This T cell receptor (beta chain) emerged from a study of blood T cells in healthy people across ages. Across the whole study: Per two T cells, template switching captured roughly one barcoded beta molecule. Study observations and caveats: The recorded TCR beta diversity per million T cells decreased in a roughly linear manner with age.

On this clonotype itself: The antigen remains undetermined.

Healthy Russian Caucasian donors spanned ages 6 to 90 years. The V gene lost 0 bases and the J gene lost 5 bases, with 10 bases spanning the gap. This CDR3 contains 13 residues. Germline V gene lookup returns CDR1 DFQATT and CDR2 SNEGSKA (reference sequence). Primed by a sample-barcoded 5' primer and a J-beta primer mix, a second PCR proceeded for 7 to 11 cycles. TCRdb itself ran the 5' RACE reads through MiXCR, one entry per CDR3 protein. This sample has over 950,000 distinct CDR3 sequences, with around two fifths found just once. Source material: blood. This sequence joins TRBV20-1 and TRBJ2-5; D possibly corresponds to TRBD2 (6 bases). This receptor was obtained from a young man in good health. Here the CDR3 DNA reads TGCAGTGCTAGAGAACCTAGCGCGGAGACCCAGTACTTC. Its protein is CSAREPSAETQYF.